The clone carrying this TCR beta chain was seen at least ten times. Authors of the study amplified TCR beta CDR3 regions from RNA transcripts. First-round RT-PCR of the TCR CDR3 relied on the HTBI primer set. TCRdb processed the multiplex PCR reads anew with MiXCR; each CDR3 protein has one entry. The profile shows about 260,000 distinct CDR3 sequences, about 16% of them singletons. This sample was included in a study of T cells in Graves' hyperthyroidism and ophthalmopathy. This clonotype was sampled from a woman aged 18-30 years with Graves' ophthalmopathy. The sequencing input was blood.

Written as DNA, the CDR3 is TGTGCCAGCAGCGAGGGACCCCGCAACACCGGGGAGCTGTTTTTT. It is translated as CASSEGPRNTGELFF. V is TRBV13 and J is TRBJ2-2; either TRBD1 or TRBD2 may supply D (5 bases each). The CDR3 runs 15 residues. Germline-derived CDR1 and CDR2 are PRHDT and FYEKMQ (reference sequence). V was pared by 5 bases and J by 2 bases, with 12 bases between.